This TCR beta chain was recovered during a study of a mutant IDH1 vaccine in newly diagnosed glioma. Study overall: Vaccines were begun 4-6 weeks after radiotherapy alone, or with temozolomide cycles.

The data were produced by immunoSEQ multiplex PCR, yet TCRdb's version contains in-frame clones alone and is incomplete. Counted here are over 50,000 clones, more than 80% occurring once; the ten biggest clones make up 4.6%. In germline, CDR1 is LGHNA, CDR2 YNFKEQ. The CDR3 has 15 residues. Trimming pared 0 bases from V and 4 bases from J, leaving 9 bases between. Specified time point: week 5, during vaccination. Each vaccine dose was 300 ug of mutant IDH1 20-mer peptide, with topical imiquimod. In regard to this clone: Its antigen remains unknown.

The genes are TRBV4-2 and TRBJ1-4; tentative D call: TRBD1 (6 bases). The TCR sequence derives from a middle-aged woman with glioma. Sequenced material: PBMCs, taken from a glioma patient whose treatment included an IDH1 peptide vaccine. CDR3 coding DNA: TGTGCCAGCAGCCAAGATGGGGGGCGTAATGAAAAACTGTTTTTT. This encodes CASSQDGGRNEKLFF.